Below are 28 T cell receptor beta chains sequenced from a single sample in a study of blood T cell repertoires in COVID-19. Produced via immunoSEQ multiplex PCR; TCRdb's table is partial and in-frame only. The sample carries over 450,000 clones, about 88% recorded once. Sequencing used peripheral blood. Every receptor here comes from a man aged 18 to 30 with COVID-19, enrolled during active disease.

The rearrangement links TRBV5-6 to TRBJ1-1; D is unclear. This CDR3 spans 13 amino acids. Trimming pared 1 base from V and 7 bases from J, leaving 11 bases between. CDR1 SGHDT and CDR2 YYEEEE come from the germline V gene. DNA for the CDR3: TGTGCCAGCAGCTTGCTTGGCAGAGGTGAAGCTTTCTTT. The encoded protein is CASSLLGRGEAFF. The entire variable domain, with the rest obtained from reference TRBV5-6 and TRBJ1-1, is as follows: DAGVTQSPTHLIKTRGQQVTLRCSPKSGHDTVSWYQQALGQGPQFIFQYYEEEERQRGNFPDRFSGHQFPNYSSELNVNALLLGDSALYLCASSLLGRGEAFFGQGTRLTVV.

CDR3 coding DNA: TGTGCCACCGGGGCGGGAGTAGATGGGGAGACCCAGTACTTC. Translating gives CATGAGVDGETQYF. The chain recombines TRBV24-1 with TRBJ2-5; 7 bases line up with TRBD2. The CDR3 is 14 amino acids. Germline CDR1 KGHDR, CDR2 SFDVKD. V dropped 9 bases and J dropped 5; count of bases not matched to a gene: 11.

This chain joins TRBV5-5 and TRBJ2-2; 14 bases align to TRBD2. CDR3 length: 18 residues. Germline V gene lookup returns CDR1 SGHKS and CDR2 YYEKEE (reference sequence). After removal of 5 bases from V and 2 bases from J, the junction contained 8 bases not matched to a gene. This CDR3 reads CASRPRTSGGLNTGELFF. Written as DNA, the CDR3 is TGTGCCAGCAGACCAAGGACTAGCGGGGGGCTAAACACCGGGGAGCTGTTTTTT.

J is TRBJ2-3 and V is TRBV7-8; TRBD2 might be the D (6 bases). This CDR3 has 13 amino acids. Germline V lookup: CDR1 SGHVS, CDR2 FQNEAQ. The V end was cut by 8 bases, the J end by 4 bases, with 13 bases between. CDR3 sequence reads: CASVRGWADTQYF. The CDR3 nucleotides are TGTGCCAGCGTCCGGGGGTGGGCAGATACGCAGTATTTT.

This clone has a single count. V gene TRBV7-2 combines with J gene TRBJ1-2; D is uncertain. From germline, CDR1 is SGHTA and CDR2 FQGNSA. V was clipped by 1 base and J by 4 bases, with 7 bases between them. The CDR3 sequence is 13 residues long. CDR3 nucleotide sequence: TGTGCCAGCAGCTTAGAGAAGAGCTATGGCTACACCTTC. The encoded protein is CASSLEKSYGYTF.

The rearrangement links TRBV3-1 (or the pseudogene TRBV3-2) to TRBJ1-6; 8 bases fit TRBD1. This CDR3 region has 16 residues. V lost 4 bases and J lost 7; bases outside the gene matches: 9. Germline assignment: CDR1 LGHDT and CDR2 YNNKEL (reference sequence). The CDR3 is CASSPSQGALNSPLHF. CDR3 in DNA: TGTGCCAGCAGCCCCTCGCAGGGGGCACTGAATTCACCCCTCCACTTT.

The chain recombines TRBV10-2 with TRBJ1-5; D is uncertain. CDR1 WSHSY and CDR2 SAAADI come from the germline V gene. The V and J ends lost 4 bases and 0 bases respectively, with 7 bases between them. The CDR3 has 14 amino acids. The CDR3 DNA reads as TGCGCCAGCAGTGCAGGTGGTAGCAATCAGCCCCAGCATTTT. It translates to CASSAGGSNQPQHF.

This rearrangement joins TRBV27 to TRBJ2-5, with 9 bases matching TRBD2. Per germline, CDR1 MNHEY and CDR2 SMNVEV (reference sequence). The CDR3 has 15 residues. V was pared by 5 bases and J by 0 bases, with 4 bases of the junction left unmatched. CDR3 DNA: TGTGCCAGCAGTCGAAGCGGGGGGAACCAAGAGACCCAGTACTTC. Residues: CASSRSGGNQETQYF.

The CDR3 nucleotides are TGTGCCAGCAGCTTGGCCCGCCAGGGAAACTACAATGAGCAGTTCTTC. It is translated as CASSLARQGNYNEQFF. V and J are TRBV5-4 and TRBJ2-1; D perhaps matches TRBD1 (5 bases). Looked up from germline, CDR1 is SGHNT and CDR2 is YYREEE (reference sequence). The CDR3 is 16 residues long. V shed 0 bases and J shed 3 bases, with 13 bases lying between them.

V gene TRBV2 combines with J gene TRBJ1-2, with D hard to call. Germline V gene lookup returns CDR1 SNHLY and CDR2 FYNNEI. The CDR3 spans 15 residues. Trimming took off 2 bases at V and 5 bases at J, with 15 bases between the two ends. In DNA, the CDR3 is TGTGCCAGCAGTGAATCCGCCCCAGGAAATTATGGCTACACCTTC. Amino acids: CASSESAPGNYGYTF.

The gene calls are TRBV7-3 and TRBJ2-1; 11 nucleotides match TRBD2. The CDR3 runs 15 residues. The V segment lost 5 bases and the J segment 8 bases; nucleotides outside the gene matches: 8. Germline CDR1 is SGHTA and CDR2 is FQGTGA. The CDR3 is CASSLLAGAYDEQFF. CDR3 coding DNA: TGTGCCAGCAGCCTACTAGCGGGAGCATACGATGAGCAGTTCTTC.

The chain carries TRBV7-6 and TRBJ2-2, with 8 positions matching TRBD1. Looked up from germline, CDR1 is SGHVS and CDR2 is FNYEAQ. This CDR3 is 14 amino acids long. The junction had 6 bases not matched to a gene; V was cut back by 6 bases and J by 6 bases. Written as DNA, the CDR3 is TGTGCCAGCAGTCGGCGGGGACAGGCCGGGGAGCTGTTTTTT. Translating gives CASSRRGQAGELFF.

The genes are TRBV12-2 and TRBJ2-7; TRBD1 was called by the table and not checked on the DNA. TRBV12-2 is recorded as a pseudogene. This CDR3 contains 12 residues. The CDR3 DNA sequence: TGTGCAAGTCGCGAGACAGGGTGCGAGCAGTACTTC. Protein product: CASRETGCEQYF.

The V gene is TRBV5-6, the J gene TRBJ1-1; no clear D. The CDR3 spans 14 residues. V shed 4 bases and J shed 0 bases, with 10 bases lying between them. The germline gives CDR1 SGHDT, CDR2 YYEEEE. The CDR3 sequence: CASSPRWVNTEAFF. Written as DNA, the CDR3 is TGTGCCAGCAGCCCGCGGTGGGTGAACACTGAAGCTTTCTTT.

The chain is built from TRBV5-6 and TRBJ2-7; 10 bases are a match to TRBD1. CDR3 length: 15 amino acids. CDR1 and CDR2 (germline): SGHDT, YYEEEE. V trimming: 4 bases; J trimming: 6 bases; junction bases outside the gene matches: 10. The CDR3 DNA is TGTGCCAGCAGCACTACAACCGGGACAGGGGTCGAGCAGTACTTC. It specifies CASSTTTGTGVEQYF.

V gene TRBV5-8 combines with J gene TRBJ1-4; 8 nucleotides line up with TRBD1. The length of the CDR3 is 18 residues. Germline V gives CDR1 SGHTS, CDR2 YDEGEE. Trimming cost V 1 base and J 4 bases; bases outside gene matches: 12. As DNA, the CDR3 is TGTGCCAGCAGCTTGAATTACCAGGGGGCGCCGAATAATGAAAAACTGTTTTTT. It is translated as CASSLNYQGAPNNEKLFF. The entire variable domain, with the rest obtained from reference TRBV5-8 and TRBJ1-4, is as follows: EAGVTQSPTHLIKTRGQQATLRCSPISGHTSVYWYQQALGLGLQFLLWYDEGEERNRGNFPPRFSGRQFPNYSSELNVNALELEDSALYLCASSLNYQGAPNNEKLFFGSGTQLSVL.

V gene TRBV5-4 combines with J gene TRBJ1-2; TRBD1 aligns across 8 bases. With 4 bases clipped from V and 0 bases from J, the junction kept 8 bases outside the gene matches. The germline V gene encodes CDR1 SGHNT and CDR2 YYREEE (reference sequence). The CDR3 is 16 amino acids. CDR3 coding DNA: TGTGCCAGCAGCATGCGGACAGGGCCTACTAACTATGGCTACACCTTC. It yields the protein CASSMRTGPTNYGYTF. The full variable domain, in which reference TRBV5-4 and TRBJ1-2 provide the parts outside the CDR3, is ETGVTQSPTHLIKTRGQQVTLRCSSQSGHNTVSWYQQALGQGPQFIFQYYREEENGRGNFPPRFSGLQFPNYSSELNVNALELDDSALYLCASSMRTGPTNYGYTFGSGTRLTVV.

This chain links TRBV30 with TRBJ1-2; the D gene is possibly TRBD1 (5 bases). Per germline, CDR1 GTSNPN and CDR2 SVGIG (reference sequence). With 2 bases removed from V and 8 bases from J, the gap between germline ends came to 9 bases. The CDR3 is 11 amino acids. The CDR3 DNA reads TGTGCCTGGAGTTGGGGGGAGGGCTACACCTTC. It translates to CAWSWGEGYTF.

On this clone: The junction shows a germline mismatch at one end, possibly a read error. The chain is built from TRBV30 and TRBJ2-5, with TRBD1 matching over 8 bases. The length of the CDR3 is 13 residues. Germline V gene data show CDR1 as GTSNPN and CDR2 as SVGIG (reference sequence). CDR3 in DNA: TGTGCCTGGGACGGGGCGAGACAGGGGTTGCCGGACTTC. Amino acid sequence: CAWDGARQGLPDF.

In nucleotides, the CDR3 is TGTGCCAGCAGCCAAGATTCTGACGAGCAGTACTTC. Amino acids: CASSQDSDEQYF. The chain employs TRBV3-1 (or the pseudogene TRBV3-2) and TRBJ2-7; D unclear. The CDR3 length is 12 residues. Germline V gene data show CDR1 as LGHDT and CDR2 as YNNKEL (reference sequence). Trimming removed 0 bases from V and 5 bases from J, with 5 bases in between.

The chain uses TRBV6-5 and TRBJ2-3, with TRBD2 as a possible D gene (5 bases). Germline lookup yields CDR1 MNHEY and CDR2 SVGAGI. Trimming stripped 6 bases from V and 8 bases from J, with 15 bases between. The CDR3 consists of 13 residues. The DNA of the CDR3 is TGTGCCAGCAGGGAGACCAGGACTGGTACGCAGTATTTT. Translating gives CASRETRTGTQYF.

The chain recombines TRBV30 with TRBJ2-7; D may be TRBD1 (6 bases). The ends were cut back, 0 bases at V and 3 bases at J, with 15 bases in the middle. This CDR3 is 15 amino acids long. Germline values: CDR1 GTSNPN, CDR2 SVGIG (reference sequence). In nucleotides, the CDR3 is TGTGCCTGGAGTGTGGTCGGGGACAACTACTACGAGCAGTACTTC. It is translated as CAWSVVGDNYYEQYF. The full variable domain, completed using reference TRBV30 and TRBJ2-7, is SQTIHQWPATLVQPVGSPLSLECTVEGTSNPNLYWYRQAAGRGLQLLFYSVGIGQISSEVPQNLSASRPQDRQFILSSKKLLLSDSGFYLCAWSVVGDNYYEQYFGPGTRLTVT.

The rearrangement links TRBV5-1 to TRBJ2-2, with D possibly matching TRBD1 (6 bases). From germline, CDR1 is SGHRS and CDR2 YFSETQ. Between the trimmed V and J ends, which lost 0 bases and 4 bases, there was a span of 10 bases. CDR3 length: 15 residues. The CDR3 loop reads CASSLEDSLTGELFF. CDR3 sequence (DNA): TGCGCCAGCAGCTTGGAGGACAGCCTCACCGGGGAGCTGTTTTTT.

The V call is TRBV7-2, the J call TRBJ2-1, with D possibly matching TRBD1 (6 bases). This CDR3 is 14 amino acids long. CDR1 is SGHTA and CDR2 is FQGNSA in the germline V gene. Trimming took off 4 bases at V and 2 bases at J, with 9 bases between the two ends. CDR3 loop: CASSWGQAYNEQFF. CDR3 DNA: TGTGCCAGCAGCTGGGGGCAAGCCTACAATGAGCAGTTCTTC.

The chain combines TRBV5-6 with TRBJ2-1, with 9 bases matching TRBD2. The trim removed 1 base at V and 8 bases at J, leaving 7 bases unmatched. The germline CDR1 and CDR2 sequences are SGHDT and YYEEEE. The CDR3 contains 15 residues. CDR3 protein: CASSLPLAGRDEQFF. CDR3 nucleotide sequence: TGTGCCAGCAGCTTGCCCCTAGCGGGACGGGATGAGCAGTTCTTC.

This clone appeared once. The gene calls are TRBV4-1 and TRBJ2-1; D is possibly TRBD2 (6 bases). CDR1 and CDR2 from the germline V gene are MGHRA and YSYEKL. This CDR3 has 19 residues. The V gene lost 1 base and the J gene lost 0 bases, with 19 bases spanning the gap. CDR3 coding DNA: TGCGCCAGCAGCCAAGGGCGGGGTACAGGACTTTACTCCTACAATGAGCAGTTCTTC. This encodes CASSQGRGTGLYSYNEQFF.

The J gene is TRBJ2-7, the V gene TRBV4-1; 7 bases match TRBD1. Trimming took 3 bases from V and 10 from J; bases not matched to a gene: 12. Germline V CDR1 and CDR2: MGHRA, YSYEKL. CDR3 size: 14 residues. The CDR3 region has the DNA TGCGCCAGCAGCCAGCCGGGACAGCAGACTCGTCAGTACTTC. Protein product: CASSQPGQQTRQYF.

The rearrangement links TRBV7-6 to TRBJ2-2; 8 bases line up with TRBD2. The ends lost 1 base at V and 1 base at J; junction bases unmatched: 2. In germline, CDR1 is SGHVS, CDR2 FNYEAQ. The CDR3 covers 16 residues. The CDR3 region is CASSLVLAGNTGELFF. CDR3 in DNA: TGTGCCAGCAGCTTAGTTCTAGCGGGGAACACCGGGGAGCTGTTTTTT.